This T cell receptor beta chain originates from a study of T cells after posttransplantation cyclophosphamide. V gave up 4 bases and J gave up 13 bases, with 19 bases separating them. The CDR3 extends over 13 amino acids. The germline gives CDR1 SEHNR, CDR2 FQNEAQ (reference sequence). Study-level results: Tissue-infiltrating T cells from skin or gut overlapped little with blood T cells. Donor-recipient repertoire similarity was low at 1-2 months, rising over year one. Recipient CMV seropositivity and CMV reactivation strongly tracked TRB clonality.

Assay used: immunoSEQ multiplex PCR; TCRdb lists only in-frame clones, some missing. The sample holds roughly 4,500 clones, about 76% seen once. Treatment was busulfan-fludarabine conditioning, a marrow graft, and cyclophosphamide on days +3 and +4. This clone was recorded only once. As yet, its antigen is unknown. This sample comprised PBMCs, obtained approximately 30 days after a stem cell transplant with posttransplant cyclophosphamide. V usage is TRBV7-9 and J usage is TRBJ1-1, with TRBD1 as a possible D gene (5 bases). The sequence was obtained from a male patient aged 45-60 years who received an allogeneic stem cell transplant from an unrelated donor, was CMV-positive, and had acute GVHD only. Some T cells may be graft donor cells. This CDR3 reads CASSSMGGPELFF. In nucleotides, the CDR3 is TGTGCCAGCAGCTCCATGGGGGGACCAGAGCTTTTCTTT.